The 21 T cell receptor beta chains below all came from one sample that was sequenced in a study of T cell changes during pregnancy in multiple sclerosis. The repertoire was sequenced with immunoSEQ multiplex PCR; TCRdb's copy has only in-frame clones and lacks some. The table shows 15,000 or so clones, with approximately 86% occurring only once. The sequencing here drew on CD8+ T cells from peripheral blood mononuclear cells, taken in the first trimester of pregnancy. These receptors all come from a female donor with multiple sclerosis, enrolled in a pregnancy study.

The CDR3 protein is CASSSRTSGGWGRGELFF. The CDR3 coding sequence is TGTGCCAGCAGTTCCCGGACTAGCGGGGGGTGGGGTCGCGGGGAGCTGTTTTTT. The chain has TRBV27 and TRBJ2-2, with TRBD2 matching 14 bases. V was pared by 4 bases and J by 7 bases, with 11 bases of the junction left unmatched. Germline CDR1 MNHEY, CDR2 SMNVEV (reference sequence). CDR3 length: 18 residues.

The V and J genes are TRBV9 and TRBJ2-6; 9 bases fit TRBD1. Trimming cost V 4 bases and J 0 bases; bases outside gene matches: 5. CDR1 is SGDLS, CDR2 YYNGEE, per germline. There are 17 residues in the CDR3. CDR3 in DNA: TGTGCCAGCAGCACTGGACAGGGGCGCTCTGGGGCCAACGTCCTGACTTTC. Translated: CASSTGQGRSGANVLTF. The full variable domain, in which reference TRBV9 and TRBJ2-6 provide the parts outside the CDR3, is DSGVTQTPKHLITATGQRVTLRCSPRSGDLSVYWYQQSLDQGLQFLIQYYNGEERAKGNILERFSAQQFPDLHSELNLSSLELGDSALYFCASSTGQGRSGANVLTFGAGSRLTVL.

This rearrangement joins TRBV2 to TRBJ2-7; D not certain. Germline assignment: CDR1 SNHLY and CDR2 FYNNEI. The CDR3 length is 13 residues. The V gene lost 7 bases and the J gene lost 3 bases, with 13 bases spanning the gap. The CDR3 DNA reads as TGTGCCAGCACCTTAGAGGTGTTCTACGAGCAGTACTTC. Translating gives CASTLEVFYEQYF.

This sequence joins TRBV27 and TRBJ2-2, with 9 bases that match TRBD1. V lost 0 bases and J lost 7; bases outside the gene matches: 3. The CDR3 has 15 amino acids. Germline CDR1 is MNHEY and CDR2 is SMNVEV (reference sequence). The CDR3 DNA sequence: TGTGCCAGCAGTTTATCGATGGGACAGGGCGGGGAGCTGTTTTTT. Translated, it gives CASSLSMGQGGELFF.

The V and J genes are TRBV29-1 and TRBJ2-7; 9 bases are shared with TRBD1. The CDR3 has 15 residues. Looked up from germline, CDR1 is SQVTM and CDR2 is ANQGSEA. The junction had 11 bases not matched to a gene; V was cut back by 6 bases and J by 2 bases. The CDR3 here is CSVELGQGVTYEQYF. The CDR3 nucleotides read TGCAGCGTGGAGTTGGGACAGGGAGTTACCTACGAGCAGTACTTC.

V and J are TRBV7-6 and TRBJ1-5, with D perhaps TRBD1 (6 bases). The CDR3 runs 14 residues. CDR1 is SGHVS and CDR2 is FNYEAQ in the germline V gene. Trimming removed 1 base at V and 9 bases at J, with 13 bases between. In DNA, the CDR3 is TGTGCCAGCAGCTTAGAAACAGGGAGACGGCCCCAGCATTTT. This sequence encodes CASSLETGRRPQHF.

This chain uses TRBV27 with TRBJ2-7, with D perhaps TRBD1 (6 bases). Trimming removed 8 bases at V and 3 bases at J, with 29 bases between. This CDR3 spans 18 amino acids. CDR1 MNHEY and CDR2 SMNVEV come from the germline V gene (reference sequence). CDR3 sequence (DNA): TGTGCCAGCGGGGGAAAATCCGGAGGAACAGGGAGATACTACGAGCAGTACTTC. Its protein product is CASGGKSGGTGRYYEQYF.

In its sample, this clone ranks as medium-sized. The chain is built from TRBV18 and TRBJ1-2; 7 bases are shared with TRBD1. The CDR3 consists of 15 residues. The V gene end was trimmed by 5 bases and the J gene end by 4 bases; junction bases not matched to a gene: 10. CDR1 is KGHSH, CDR2 LQKENI, per germline. As DNA, the CDR3 is TGTGCCAGCTCAACATTCAGGGGGAATGTCTATGGCTACACCTTC. Translating gives CASSTFRGNVYGYTF.

V gene TRBV4-1 combines with J gene TRBJ2-3; D remains ambiguous. Trimming took off 0 bases at V and 3 bases at J, with 16 bases between the two ends. The V gene's germline CDR1 is MGHRA and CDR2 YSYEKL. CDR3 size: 17 residues. DNA for the CDR3: TGCGCCAGCAGCCAAGATTTCGGTGTATATCCAACAGATACGCAGTATTTT. Translating it yields CASSQDFGVYPTDTQYF.

CDR3 DNA: TGCGCCAGCAGCCTCCGGGACTGGTTCTACGAGCAGTACTTC. Its translation: CASSLRDWFYEQYF. This chain uses TRBV4-1 with TRBJ2-7; perhaps TRBD2 as D (6 bases). Trimming shortened V by 4 bases and J by 3 bases, and 13 bases separated the two germline ends. CDR1 and CDR2 (germline): MGHRA, YSYEKL. The CDR3 extends over 14 amino acids.

This rearrangement joins TRBV18 to TRBJ2-5, with 8 bases identical to TRBD1. Germline lookup yields CDR1 KGHSH and CDR2 LQKENI. The CDR3 loop spans 15 amino acids. V lost 4 bases to trimming and J lost 4 bases; unmatched junction nucleotides: 8. The CDR3 protein is CASSRGQERPETQYF. As DNA, the CDR3 is TGTGCCAGCTCACGGGGACAGGAGAGGCCAGAGACCCAGTACTTC. The variable domain in full, with the rest retrieved from reference TRBV18 and TRBJ2-5, is NAGVMQNPRHLVRRRGQEARLRCSPMKGHSHVYWYRQLPEEGLKFMVYLQKENIIDESGMPKERFSAEFPKEGPSILRIQQVVRGDSAAYFCASSRGQERPETQYFGPGTRLLVL.

This rearrangement joins TRBV5-1 to TRBJ2-7; TRBD1 aligns across 12 bases. The CDR3 has 16 amino acids. CDR1 is SGHRS, CDR2 YFSETQ, per germline. Germline trimming cut 4 bases from V and 3 bases from J; bases unmatched to any gene: 8. CDR3 sequence reads: CASSVAGTGGSYEQYF. CDR3 DNA: TGCGCCAGCAGCGTGGCGGGGACAGGGGGCAGCTACGAGCAGTACTTC.

V and J are TRBV28 and TRBJ2-4; TRBD2 matches at 13 bases. The CDR3 totals 16 residues. V dropped 6 bases and J dropped 5; count of bases not matched to a gene: 7. Germline CDR1 MDHEN, CDR2 SYDVKM. The CDR3 nucleotides read TGTGCCAGCAGGGGCACTAGCGGGAGGGAACAAAACATTCAGTACTTC. As protein: CASRGTSGREQNIQYF. Combining the CDR3 with reference TRBV28 and TRBJ2-4 gives the whole variable domain DVKVTQSSRYLVKRTGEKVFLECVQDMDHENMFWYRQDPGLGLRLIYFSYDVKMKEKGDIPEGYSVSREKKERFSLILESASTNQTSMYLCASRGTSGREQNIQYFGAGTRLSVL.

The chain combines TRBV9 with TRBJ1-5; 9 bases line up with TRBD1. CDR1 and CDR2 from the germline V gene are SGDLS and YYNGEE. This CDR3 has 15 residues. V shed 0 bases, J shed 7 bases, and the junction held 5 bases outside the gene matches. The CDR3 region has the DNA TGTGCCAGCAGCGTAGGAACAGGGGGCGGACAGCCCCAGCATTTT. It specifies CASSVGTGGGQPQHF.

DNA of the CDR3: TGTGCCTGGACCGCCGGGACAGGGGGCGTAAAACTGTTTTTT. Its translation is CAWTAGTGGVKLFF. The chain links TRBV30 to TRBJ1-4, with 12 nucleotides matching TRBD1. Losses at the gene ends were 4 bases for V and 10 bases for J; bases not matched to a gene: 7. The CDR3 runs to 14 residues. Germline CDR1 GTSNPN, CDR2 SVGIG (reference sequence).

This clone has just a few counts. The junction departs from germline at one end; a sequencing error may be responsible. The chain recombines TRBV7-9 with TRBJ1-1; D is undetermined. The CDR3 length is 15 residues. The germline gives CDR1 SEHNR, CDR2 FQNEAQ (reference sequence). The CDR3 nucleotides are TGTGCCAGCAGCCTAGCCGGGAGGCGGAACACTGAAGCTTTCTTT. It specifies CASSLAGRRNTEAFF. The whole variable domain, remainder taken from reference TRBV7-9 and TRBJ1-1, is DTGVSQNPRHKITKRGQNVTFRCDPISEHNRLYWYRQTLGQGPEFLTYFQNEAQLEKSRLLSDRFSAERPKGSFSTLEIQRTEQGDSAMYLCASSLAGRRNTEAFFGQGTRLTVV.

The J gene is TRBJ1-2, the V gene TRBV30; 9 bases fit TRBD1. The CDR3 is 16 residues long. V shed 3 bases, J shed 8 bases, and the junction held 16 bases outside the gene matches. Germline values: CDR1 GTSNPN, CDR2 SVGIG (reference sequence). The CDR3 bases are TGTGCCTGGAGATATCTCGGTTTCGGGACAGGGAACGGCTACACCTTC. This translates into CAWRYLGFGTGNGYTF.

This clone is a singleton in its sample. The gene calls are TRBV19 and TRBJ1-1; tentatively, D is TRBD1 (5 bases). V lost 2 bases and J lost 4, with 8 bases in between. The CDR3 is made up of 13 amino acids. CDR1 and CDR2 (germline): LNHDA, SQIVND (reference sequence). Here the CDR3 reads CASSIYGGTEAFF. CDR3 DNA sequence: TGTGCCAGTAGTATATACGGGGGCACTGAAGCTTTCTTT.

The gene calls are TRBV7-8 and TRBJ1-2; D uncertain. V lost 1 base and J 1 base, leaving 7 bases between the germline ends. The CDR3 has 14 amino acids. Germline CDR1 is SGHVS and CDR2 is FQNEAQ. DNA for the CDR3: TGTGCCAGCAGCTTAGTTACAGATAACTATGGCTACACCTTC. Protein product: CASSLVTDNYGYTF.

The chain links TRBV6-1 to TRBJ2-1; tentative D call: TRBD2 (6 bases). Germline V gene sequence: CDR1 MNHNS, CDR2 SASEGT. V shed 6 bases and J shed 0 bases, with 12 bases lying between them. CDR3 length: 15 residues. The CDR3 nucleotides are TGTGCCAGCAGCCGCGACGGGAGCTCCTACAATGAGCAGTTCTTC. It yields the protein CASSRDGSSYNEQFF.

This rearrangement joins TRBV5-1 to TRBJ2-7; 7 bases line up with TRBD1. Germline CDR1 and CDR2: SGHRS and YFSETQ. The CDR3 contains 15 residues. Trimming at V came to 4 bases and at J to 2 bases, leaving 9 bases not matched to a gene. The CDR3 bases are TGCGCCAGCAGCCCGGCCGGGACAGTAACCTACGAGCAGTACTTC. Its translation is CASSPAGTVTYEQYF.